The source of this T cell receptor (beta chain) is a study of blood T cells in healthy people across ages. Each sample yielded at least 7 million isolated PBMCs. Then a second PCR, running roughly 7 to 11 cycles, was carried out with a sample-barcoded 5' primer and a J-beta primer mix. TCRdb re-derived calls from the 5' RACE reads in MiXCR, one entry per CDR3 protein. The data show some 930,000 distinct CDR3 sequences, 25% to 30% seen once. This CDR3 region has 15 residues. Germline CDR1 SNHLY, CDR2 FYNNEI. V shed 4 bases and J 7 bases; nucleotides not matched to a gene: 11. These records were also assigned to another study, of T cells of mothers and their children. As that report states: It was through the M1S primer of the second PCR that sample barcodes and 2-4 random nucleotides were added.

The receptor's source is a middle-aged woman in good health. This chain uses TRBV2 with TRBJ2-7; 9 bases fit TRBD2. Sequences were obtained from blood. Here the CDR3 reads CASSVEMRGGNEQYF. The CDR3 DNA reads TGTGCCAGCAGTGTGGAAATGCGGGGGGGGAATGAGCAGTACTTC.